The 10 T cell receptor beta chains presented below share a single source sample, sequenced in a study of CD8 T cells in ankylosing spondylitis (dated by TCRdb to the late 2010s). Findings and caveats that apply to the study as a whole: Blood from ankylosing spondylitis patients appeared to be characterized by a TCR beta motif composed of 7 to 9 highly homologous amino acid variants.

Antigens of these TCRs are unknown. Libraries were constructed by 5' RACE. Sequencing used an Illumina HiSeq 2500. The raw public reads went through TCRdb reprocessing: fastp at Q25, MiXCR clone calling, in-frame beta chains kept. Every CDR3 protein is listed once, alongside the most common genes and DNA of its rows. Counted in this sample were almost 400,000 distinct CDR3 sequences; under 25% of them appeared once. Around 16% of the sample belongs to the ten largest clones. The specimen sequenced was blood, either unsorted or a sorted T cell fraction (not recorded which). These receptor sequences come from a male donor with ankylosing spondylitis.

V usage is TRBV20-1 and J usage is TRBJ2-3, with D hard to call. The CDR3 contains 13 residues. The germline gives CDR1 DFQATT, CDR2 SNEGSKA (reference sequence). V was trimmed by 3 bases and J by 2 bases, leaving 9 bases between them. CDR3: CSASGSATDTQYF. The CDR3, as DNA: TGCAGTGCTAGCGGGTCGGCCACAGATACGCAGTATTTT.

The chain joins TRBV4-2 to TRBJ2-1, with 7 bases fitting TRBD2. Germline values: CDR1 LGHNA, CDR2 YNFKEQ. J lost 2 bases, V lost 1 base, and 5 bases had no gene match. The length of the CDR3 is 16 residues. CDR3 residues: CASSQVAGATYNEQFF. The CDR3 DNA sequence: TGTGCCAGCAGCCAAGTCGCGGGAGCGACCTACAATGAGCAGTTCTTC.

This clonotype was counted between two and nine times. The rearrangement uses TRBV5-6 and TRBJ2-2; TRBD2 matches 15 bases. V trimming: 4 bases; J trimming: 7 bases; junction bases outside the gene matches: 2. Germline V gene data show CDR1 as SGHDT and CDR2 as YYEEEE. This CDR3 comprises 15 residues. CDR3 sequence (DNA): TGTGCCAGCAGCCTGGGACTAGCGGGAGGCGGGGAGCTGTTTTTT. Translation gives CASSLGLAGGGELFF.

Of note for this clonotype: One end of the junction fails to match germline, which may point to a read error. The chain recombines TRBV7-8 with TRBJ2-7, with D unclear. Germline lookup yields CDR1 SGHVS and CDR2 FQNEAQ. CDR3 length: 11 amino acids. The CDR3, as DNA: TGTGCCAGCAGCCCTTCTTACGAGAAGTACTTC. Translated: CASSPSYEKYF.

This clonotype was seen a few times. The V call is TRBV5-1, the J call TRBJ2-5; 8 bases agree with TRBD1. The CDR3 runs to 17 residues. Trimming cost V 4 bases and J 0 bases; bases outside gene matches: 11. Germline loops: CDR1 SGHRS, CDR2 YFSETQ. The CDR3 reads CASSVGFAQGDQETQYF. The CDR3 DNA follows: TGCGCCAGCAGCGTTGGATTCGCACAGGGGGACCAAGAGACCCAGTACTTC. Supplemented by reference TRBV5-1 and TRBJ2-5, the full variable domain reads KAGVTQTPRYLIKTRGQQVTLSCSPISGHRSVSWYQQTPGQGLQFLFEYFSETQRNKGNFPGRFSGRQFSNSRSEMNVSTLELGDSALYLCASSVGFAQGDQETQYFGPGTRLLVL.

This clonotype was seen a few times. V and J are TRBV29-1 and TRBJ2-7; TRBD1 agrees at 8 bases. Losses at the gene ends were 7 bases for V and 1 base for J; bases not matched to a gene: 6. The CDR3 has 13 amino acids. Germline V lookup: CDR1 SQVTM, CDR2 ANQGSEA. The CDR3 protein is CSAGTGGSYEQYF. In nucleotides, the CDR3 is TGCAGCGCTGGGACAGGAGGATCCTACGAGCAGTACTTC.

This clonotype was observed a few times. The J gene is TRBJ2-5, the V gene TRBV28; 7 bases are a match to TRBD2. CDR3 length equals 13 residues. After removal of 5 bases from V and 5 bases from J, the junction contained 5 bases not matched to a gene. The V gene's germline CDR1 is MDHEN and CDR2 SYDVKM. Here the CDR3 reads CASSQTSVETQYF. The CDR3 DNA reads as TGTGCCAGCAGTCAAACTAGCGTGGAGACCCAGTACTTC.

The chain joins TRBV20-1 to TRBJ1-4, with D uncertain. V lost 5 bases, J lost 0 bases, and 7 bases lay in between. CDR1 is DFQATT, CDR2 SNEGSKA, per germline (reference sequence). The CDR3 contains 13 residues. The CDR3 reads CSARGTTNEKLFF. The CDR3 DNA is TGCAGTGCTCGCGGAACAACTAATGAAAAACTGTTTTTT.

This clonotype occurred a few times. J is TRBJ2-2 and V is TRBV5-1; D is uncertain. Germline lookup yields CDR1 SGHRS and CDR2 YFSETQ. Trimming pared 1 base from V and 4 bases from J, leaving 8 bases between. This CDR3 contains 14 residues. Here the CDR3 DNA reads TGCGCCAGCAGCTTGCCGGGCGCCACCGGGGAGCTGTTTTTT. Translating gives CASSLPGATGELFF.

This clonotype was seen a few times. The chain recombines TRBV29-1 with TRBJ2-2; D not certain. CDR1 and CDR2 from the germline V gene are SQVTM and ANQGSEA. This CDR3 is 13 amino acids long. Trimming pared 5 bases from V and 6 bases from J, leaving 13 bases between. The CDR3 nucleotides are TGCAGCGTTCGAGAGGTCTCGGCCGGGGAGCTGTTTTTT. This encodes CSVREVSAGELFF.